These 30 T cell receptor beta chains originate from one sample sequenced in a study of CD8+ T cells in alopecia areata (dated by TCRdb to the late 2010s). The treatment or condition tag for this specimen amounts to: oral pan-JAK inhibitor, 5-10 mg twice daily. The library was prepared using the immunoSEQ multiplex PCR assay. RNA was extracted from all samples and reverse transcribed into cDNA as template for TCR sequencing. What TCRdb holds here is the immuneACCESS table cut down to in-frame rearrangements. Part of the clones is not present; checked against another copy, under half of the missing clones reflect an unresolved V gene, and the others are unexplained. The sample contains a few hundred thousand clones, over 45% of them found a single time. The top ten constitute around 0.92% of the sample. The sample consisted of CD4+ T cells sorted from blood, taken between weeks 51 and 52, from a patient treated with tofacitinib. These receptors were taken from a human donor with alopecia areata.

This chain links TRBV5-4 with TRBJ2-5; D call uncertain. With 4 bases removed from V and 2 bases from J, the gap between germline ends came to 3 bases. CDR1 and CDR2 (germline): SGHNT, YYREEE (reference sequence). This CDR3 comprises 11 residues. The CDR3 spells CASSPQETQYF. CDR3 nucleotide sequence: TGTGCCAGCAGCCCTCAAGAGACCCAGTACTTC.

This chain's CDR3 is CATSREVDTQYF. The DNA for the CDR3 is TGTGCCACCAGCAGAGAAGTAGATACGCAGTATTTT. The chain is built from TRBV15 and TRBJ2-3, with D unresolved. The CDR3 runs 12 residues. Germline V lookup: CDR1 LNHNV, CDR2 YYDKDF (reference sequence). Trimming removed 0 bases from V and 5 bases from J, with 3 bases in between.

The genes are TRBV30 and TRBJ1-4; 9 nucleotides align to TRBD1. This CDR3 has 15 amino acids. J lost 5 bases, V lost 2 bases, and 6 bases had no gene match. In germline, CDR1 is GTSNPN, CDR2 SVGIG (reference sequence). DNA of the CDR3: TGTGCCTGGAGTCAGGGACAGGGTTGGAATGAAAAACTGTTTTTT. It is translated as CAWSQGQGWNEKLFF.

V gene TRBV9 combines with J gene TRBJ2-3; the match to TRBD2 covers 8 bases. The CDR3 covers 18 residues. Germline trimming cut 4 bases from V and 2 bases from J; bases unmatched to any gene: 15. CDR1 is SGDLS, CDR2 YYNGEE, per germline. CDR3 residues: CASSPLSSGGGITDTQYF. CDR3 nucleotides: TGTGCCAGCAGCCCTCTTTCATCTGGCGGGGGGATCACAGATACGCAGTATTTT.

The chain uses TRBV4-3 and TRBJ2-5; D is possibly TRBD2 (6 bases). Trimming pared 0 bases from V and 7 bases from J, leaving 9 bases between. CDR1 and CDR2 (germline): LGHNA, YSLEER. The CDR3 is 13 residues long. The CDR3 loop is CASSQELAVTQYF. DNA for the CDR3: TGCGCCAGCAGCCAAGAACTAGCAGTGACCCAGTACTTC.

This chain links TRBV2 with TRBJ2-5; TRBD2 matches 8 bases. The CDR3 is made up of 14 amino acids. CDR1 and CDR2 (germline): SNHLY, FYNNEI. The V gene end was trimmed by 0 bases and the J gene end by 9 bases; junction bases not matched to a gene: 6. CDR3 in amino acids: CASSEAGTSQAQYF. The DNA for the CDR3 is TGTGCCAGCAGTGAAGCCGGGACTAGTCAGGCCCAGTACTTC. Filled out from reference TRBV2 and TRBJ2-5, the complete variable domain reads EPEVTQTPSHQVTQMGQEVILRCVPISNHLYFYWYRQILGQKVEFLVSFYNNEISEKSEIFDDQFSVERPDGSNFTLKIRSTKLEDSAMYFCASSEAGTSQAQYFGPGTRLLVL.

This clone was found a few times. The rearrangement joins TRBV6-5 to TRBJ1-1; the match to TRBD1 covers 7 bases. The germline CDR1 and CDR2 sequences are MNHEY and SVGAGI. V was pared by 5 bases and J by 5 bases, with 11 bases of the junction left unmatched. The CDR3 consists of 15 residues. The CDR3 sequence is CASSGRQGGTTEAFF. As DNA, the CDR3 is TGTGCCAGCAGTGGGCGACAGGGTGGCACTACTGAAGCTTTCTTT.

The rearrangement links TRBV5-1 to TRBJ2-6; D might be TRBD1 (6 bases). Germline-derived CDR1 and CDR2 are SGHRS and YFSETQ. The germline V and J ends were trimmed by 0 bases and 8 bases, with 18 bases remaining between them. The CDR3 has 17 amino acids. The CDR3 region is CASSLVLIGGQSNVLTF. CDR3 DNA: TGCGCCAGCAGCTTGGTTTTAATAGGGGGTCAATCCAACGTCCTGACTTTC.

A few counts support this clone. The CDR3 spells CASSSVPNSGNTIYF. In nucleotides, the CDR3 is TGCGCCAGCAGCTCGGTCCCCAACTCTGGAAACACCATATATTTT. The rearrangement uses TRBV5-1 and TRBJ1-3; D uncertain. The germline V and J ends were trimmed by 3 bases and 0 bases, with 10 bases remaining between them. The germline V gene has CDR1 SGHRS and CDR2 YFSETQ. This CDR3 contains 15 residues.

V is TRBV7-9 and J is TRBJ2-1; D remains unclear. Trimming left V 1 base short and J 7 bases short, with 5 bases between. The CDR3 has 12 residues. Germline V gene data show CDR1 as SEHNR and CDR2 as FQNEAQ (reference sequence). CDR3 sequence (DNA): TGTGCCAGCAGCTTAGTGAGTAATGAGCAGTTCTTC. Amino acids: CASSLVSNEQFF. Together with reference TRBV7-9 and TRBJ2-1, the CDR3 gives the full variable domain: DTGVSQNPRHKITKRGQNVTFRCDPISEHNRLYWYRQTLGQGPEFLTYFQNEAQLEKSRLLSDRFSAERPKGSFSTLEIQRTEQGDSAMYLCASSLVSNEQFFGPGTRLTVL.

In this sample, this clone turned up a few times. The J gene is TRBJ2-5, the V gene TRBV29-1; D is uncertain. The V end lost 4 bases, the J end lost 5 bases, and 11 bases lay between the germline ends. The CDR3 is 12 amino acids. Germline loops: CDR1 SQVTM, CDR2 ANQGSEA. CDR3 sequence reads: CSVGRRAETQYF. The CDR3 coding sequence is TGCAGCGTTGGACGACGTGCGGAGACCCAGTACTTC.

There are a few counts of this clone. This sequence joins TRBV5-6 and TRBJ2-3; D remains ambiguous. The CDR3 totals 14 residues. Germline CDR1 and CDR2: SGHDT and YYEEEE. The germline V and J ends were trimmed by 4 bases and 1 base, with 10 bases remaining between them. CDR3 residues: CASSPPWGTDTQYF. CDR3 coding DNA: TGTGCCAGCAGCCCCCCCTGGGGCACAGATACGCAGTATTTT. Together with reference TRBV5-6 and TRBJ2-3, the CDR3 gives the full variable domain: DAGVTQSPTHLIKTRGQQVTLRCSPKSGHDTVSWYQQALGQGPQFIFQYYEEEERQRGNFPDRFSGHQFPNYSSELNVNALLLGDSALYLCASSPPWGTDTQYFGPGTRLTVL.

This clone was counted once. The genes are TRBV18 and TRBJ2-5, with D tentatively TRBD1 or TRBD2 (5 bases each). The CDR3 totals 15 residues. CDR1 is KGHSH, CDR2 LQKENI, per germline. V was trimmed by 6 bases and J by 2 bases, leaving 16 bases between them. Here the CDR3 reads CASSLSGTAQETQYF. The DNA of the CDR3 is TGTGCCAGCTCGCTATCCGGGACGGCACAAGAGACCCAGTACTTC.

The V and J genes are TRBV19 and TRBJ2-5; tentative D call: TRBD2 (6 bases). From germline, CDR1 is LNHDA and CDR2 SQIVND (reference sequence). The ends were cut back, 7 bases at V and 4 bases at J, with 13 bases in the middle. The CDR3 length is 13 residues. CDR3: CASTPTAGETQYF. The CDR3 coding sequence is TGTGCCAGTACCCCGACAGCGGGAGAGACCCAGTACTTC. Based on the CDR3 plus reference TRBV19 and TRBJ2-5, the full variable domain is DGGITQSPKYLFRKEGQNVTLSCEQNLNHDAMYWYRQDPGQGLRLIYYSQIVNDFQKGDIAEGYSVSREKKESFPLTVTSAQKNPTAFYLCASTPTAGETQYFGPGTRLLVL.

The chain has TRBV7-2 and TRBJ1-1, with 9 bases lining up with TRBD1. Germline trimming cut 5 bases from V and 4 bases from J; bases unmatched to any gene: 11. From germline, CDR1 is SGHTA and CDR2 FQGNSA. The CDR3 covers 16 residues. The DNA of the CDR3 is TGTGCCAGCAGCCGGACAGGGGCCCGTCAGAGCACTGAAGCTTTCTTT. This gives the protein CASSRTGARQSTEAFF.

This rearrangement joins TRBV29-1 to TRBJ2-7; D is uncertain. Germline CDR1 is SQVTM and CDR2 is ANQGSEA. This CDR3 region has 11 residues. Trimming cost V 2 bases and J 3 bases, with 5 bases left between them. The CDR3 nucleotides are TGCAGCGTTGAAAACAGCTACGAGCAGTACTTC. It encodes CSVENSYEQYF.

A note on this clone: The sample holds other DNA sequences that translate to the same CDR3. The chain combines TRBV4-3 with TRBJ1-6; D is undetermined. V was shortened by 0 bases and J by 6 bases, with 6 bases between the two germline ends. The CDR3 totals 14 residues. Looked up from germline, CDR1 is LGHNA and CDR2 is YSLEER. Here the CDR3 DNA reads TGCGCCAGCAGCCAAGAACGGGGTAATTCACCCCTCCACTTT. Translating it yields CASSQERGNSPLHF.

Only one count was recorded for this clone. This chain joins TRBV9 and TRBJ2-7; a possible D gene is TRBD1 (6 bases). The V end was cut by 4 bases, the J end by 3 bases, with 17 bases between. Germline V gene data show CDR1 as SGDLS and CDR2 as YYNGEE. The CDR3 covers 15 residues. The CDR3 is CASSPQQQGYYEQYF. CDR3 bases: TGTGCCAGCAGCCCCCAGCAACAGGGATACTACGAGCAGTACTTC.

This rearrangement joins TRBV25-1 to TRBJ2-5; D is uncertain. The ends were cut back, 3 bases at V and 5 bases at J, with 7 bases in the middle. The CDR3 spans 12 residues. CDR1 MGHDK and CDR2 SYGVNS come from the germline V gene. The CDR3 DNA reads as TGTGCCAGCAGTGACCTGCGGGAGACCCAGTACTTC. It codes for CASSDLRETQYF.

This clone was observed a few times. V gene TRBV6-6 combines with J gene TRBJ1-4, with D possibly being TRBD1 (6 bases). V was cut by 6 bases and J by 8 bases, with 16 bases left in between. The CDR3 length is 14 residues. CDR1 is MNHNY, CDR2 SVGAGI, per germline (reference sequence). CDR3 in amino acids: CASRPPDSREKLFF. The CDR3 region has the DNA TGTGCCAGCAGGCCTCCGGACAGTAGAGAAAAACTGTTTTTT.

This sequence joins TRBV7-8 and TRBJ2-5; D gene ambiguous. Germline CDR1 and CDR2: SGHVS and FQNEAQ. The V gene lost 5 bases and the J gene lost 5 bases, with 15 bases spanning the gap. The CDR3 runs 14 residues. The CDR3 here is CASSRPPDHETQYF. Written as DNA, the CDR3 is TGTGCCAGCAGCCGCCCTCCCGATCACGAGACCCAGTACTTC.

The chain carries TRBV30 and TRBJ1-1; D is undetermined. This CDR3 comprises 13 residues. Trimming stripped 5 bases from V and 1 base from J, with 11 bases between. Germline V gene lookup returns CDR1 GTSNPN and CDR2 SVGIG (reference sequence). The CDR3 DNA reads TGTGCCTGGGTCCCCGATCGGAACACTGAAGCTTTCTTT. It specifies CAWVPDRNTEAFF.

Worth noting for this clone: At one of its ends the junction is not consistent with the germline gene, which may arise from a read error. The J gene is TRBJ2-7, the V gene TRBV5-6; D is perhaps TRBD1 or TRBD2 (5 bases each). The germline CDR1 and CDR2 sequences are SGHDT and YYEEEE. The CDR3 totals 12 residues. In DNA form, the CDR3 reads TGTGCCAGCAGCATCCCCTCAGGGAGCGACGCCTTC. Its translation: CASSIPSGSDAF.

The rearrangement links TRBV7-3 to TRBJ1-6, with no clear D. The CDR3 has 13 amino acids. The germline V and J ends were trimmed by 5 bases and 3 bases, with 5 bases remaining between them. Per germline, CDR1 SGHTA and CDR2 FQGTGA. This chain's CDR3 is CASSKDYNSPLHF. In DNA, the CDR3 is TGTGCCAGCAGCAAGGACTATAATTCACCCCTCCACTTT. Based on the CDR3 plus reference TRBV7-3 and TRBJ1-6, the full variable domain is GAGVSQTPSNKVTEKGKYVELRCDPISGHTALYWYRQSLGQGPEFLIYFQGTGAADDSGLPNDRFFAVRPEGSVSTLKIQRTERGDSAVYLCASSKDYNSPLHFGNGTRLTVT.

About this clone: Other DNA sequences from this sample encode an identical CDR3 as well. This chain connects TRBV20-1 to TRBJ2-5; D possibly corresponds to TRBD2 (5 bases). The CDR3 consists of 11 residues. Trimming stripped 1 base from V and 5 bases from J, with 5 bases between. Germline-derived CDR1 and CDR2 are DFQATT and SNEGSKA (reference sequence). CDR3 DNA sequence: TGCAGTGCTAGAGCGGGGGAGACCCAGTACTTC. Translating it yields CSARAGETQYF.

This rearrangement joins TRBV7-2 to TRBJ1-5; D possibly corresponds to TRBD1 (5 bases). V was trimmed by 4 bases and J by 4 bases, leaving 8 bases between them. Germline CDR1 reads SGHTA; CDR2 reads FQGNSA. The length of the CDR3 is 13 residues. This CDR3 is CASSWGDNQPQHF. In DNA, the CDR3 is TGTGCCAGCAGCTGGGGGGATAATCAGCCCCAGCATTTT.

The rearrangement joins TRBV9 to TRBJ1-1; no firm D call. Per the germline V gene, CDR1 is SGDLS and CDR2 is YYNGEE. V was trimmed by 3 bases and J by 0 bases, leaving 9 bases between them. This CDR3 comprises 14 residues. CDR3 in amino acids: CASSALNVNTEAFF. In DNA, the CDR3 is TGTGCCAGCAGCGCATTAAACGTGAACACTGAAGCTTTCTTT.

This chain joins TRBV7-3 and TRBJ2-2; 7 bases match TRBD2. The CDR3 spans 14 residues. V dropped 5 bases and J dropped 3; count of bases not matched to a gene: 3. Germline values: CDR1 SGHTA, CDR2 FQGTGA. The CDR3 sequence is CASSRSGYTGELFF. The CDR3 DNA is TGTGCCAGCAGCCGTAGCGGGTACACCGGGGAGCTGTTTTTT.

There are a few counts of this clone. The rearrangement uses TRBV29-1 and TRBJ1-1; weak D call: TRBD1 (5 bases). The germline gives CDR1 SQVTM, CDR2 ANQGSEA. The CDR3 totals 13 residues. The germline V and J ends were trimmed by 5 bases and 3 bases, with 13 bases remaining between them. CDR3 sequence reads: CSVTQWGDTEAFF. Here the CDR3 DNA reads TGCAGCGTTACCCAGTGGGGGGACACTGAAGCTTTCTTT.

In this sample, this clone turned up a few times. This sequence joins TRBV5-1 and TRBJ2-1; no reliable D call. CDR1 SGHRS and CDR2 YFSETQ come from the germline V gene. The CDR3 extends over 12 amino acids. Trimming pared 3 bases from V and 8 bases from J, leaving 9 bases between. CDR3 sequence (DNA): TGCGCCAGCAGCTCCCAAACCGATGAGCAGTTCTTC. This codes for CASSSQTDEQFF.